The T cell receptor beta chain described here comes from a study of T cell repertoires in cytomegalovirus infection. Study in general: Matching HLA type, along with CMV infection, was indicated by public TCR beta signatures. The study, taken as a whole, reports: The ex vivo response was dominated by HLA-C-restricted CMV-specific TCR beta clonotypes. Public TCR beta family frequency separated CMV-and-HLA carriers, including in an independent cohort.

Notes on this clonotype: Its antigen is still unknown.

TCRdb re-called the reads through MiXCR, storing one row per CDR3 protein. Of under 350,000 distinct CDR3 sequences in the sample, 8% to 9.5% were seen once. Germline V gene data show CDR1 as LNHDA and CDR2 as SQIVND (reference sequence). The V gene end was trimmed by 1 base and the J gene end by 7 bases; junction bases not matched to a gene: 5. This CDR3 has 15 amino acids. Material for sequencing was PBMCs. The J gene is TRBJ1-1, the V gene TRBV19, with 11 bases fitting TRBD1. The receptor was isolated from a human donor in good health (CMV status not recorded). Some clones in this sample may be carry-over from other donors' samples. CDR3 loop: CASSIGTGGKGEAFF. CDR3 coding DNA: TGTGCCAGTAGTATAGGGACAGGGGGCAAAGGTGAAGCTTTCTTT.